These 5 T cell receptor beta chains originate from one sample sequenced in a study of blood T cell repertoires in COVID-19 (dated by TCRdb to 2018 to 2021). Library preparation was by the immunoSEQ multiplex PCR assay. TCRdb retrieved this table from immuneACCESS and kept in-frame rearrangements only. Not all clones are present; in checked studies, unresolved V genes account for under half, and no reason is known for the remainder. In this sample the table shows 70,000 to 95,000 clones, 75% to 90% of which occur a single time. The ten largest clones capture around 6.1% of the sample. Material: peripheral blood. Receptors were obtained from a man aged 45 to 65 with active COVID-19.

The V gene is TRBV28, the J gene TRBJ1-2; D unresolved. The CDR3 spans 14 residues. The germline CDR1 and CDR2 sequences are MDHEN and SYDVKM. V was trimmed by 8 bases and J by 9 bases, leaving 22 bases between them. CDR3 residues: CASFGIPSGGSYTF. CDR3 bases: TGTGCCAGCTTTGGCATCCCTTCAGGCGGGAGCTACACCTTC.

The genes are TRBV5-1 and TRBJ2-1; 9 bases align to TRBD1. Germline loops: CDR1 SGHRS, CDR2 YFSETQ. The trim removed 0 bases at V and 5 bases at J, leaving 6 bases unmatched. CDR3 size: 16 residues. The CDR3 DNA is TGCGCCAGCAGCTTGGGACTCGGGACAGGGAACAATGAGCAGTTCTTC. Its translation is CASSLGLGTGNNEQFF.

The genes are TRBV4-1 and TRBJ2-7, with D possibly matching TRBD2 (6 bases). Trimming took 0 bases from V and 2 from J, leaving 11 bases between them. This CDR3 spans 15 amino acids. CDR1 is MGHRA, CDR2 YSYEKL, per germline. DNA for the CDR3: TGCGCCAGCAGCCAAGACTGGACTACAACCTACGAGCAGTACTTC. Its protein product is CASSQDWTTTYEQYF.

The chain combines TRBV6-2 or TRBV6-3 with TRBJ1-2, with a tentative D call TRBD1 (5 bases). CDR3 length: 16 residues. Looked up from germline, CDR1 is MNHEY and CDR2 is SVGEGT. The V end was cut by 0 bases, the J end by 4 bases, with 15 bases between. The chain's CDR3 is CASSYSWGDPFYGYTF. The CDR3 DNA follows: TGTGCCAGCAGTTACTCTTGGGGGGACCCCTTCTATGGCTACACCTTC.

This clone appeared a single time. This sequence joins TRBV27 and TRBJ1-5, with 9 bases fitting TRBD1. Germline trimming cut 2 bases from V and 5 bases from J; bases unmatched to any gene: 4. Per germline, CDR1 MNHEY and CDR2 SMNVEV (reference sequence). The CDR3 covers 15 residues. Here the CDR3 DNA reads TGTGCCAGCAGTTTACTCGGACAGGGGTATCAGCCCCAGCATTTT. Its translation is CASSLLGQGYQPQHF.